These 4 T cell receptor beta chains were sequenced from one sample in a study of control samples from healthy donors and cancer patients. Method: immunoSEQ multiplex PCR; TCRdb's copy keeps in-frame clones and lacks some. The sample contains fewer than 500,000 clones, around nine tenths of which appear only once. Specimen: PBMCs. The source of these receptors is a man aged 40-49 years with head and neck cancer.

The chain is built from TRBV30 and TRBJ2-3; 13 nucleotides align to TRBD2. Unmatched junction bases numbered 3, after V lost 0 bases and J lost 3 bases. CDR3 size: 16 residues. The germline V gene has CDR1 GTSNPN and CDR2 SVGIG (reference sequence). CDR3 sequence (DNA): TGTGCCTGGAGTGTAGGACTAGCGGGAGCAACAGATACGCAGTATTTT. This encodes CAWSVGLAGATDTQYF.

The gene calls are TRBV28 and TRBJ1-6; D perhaps matches TRBD1 (6 bases). The CDR3 covers 17 residues. CDR1 and CDR2 (germline): MDHEN, SYDVKM. Trimming removed 5 bases at V and 7 bases at J, with 21 bases between. CDR3 protein: CASSPYTDSDLNSPLHF. CDR3 DNA: TGTGCCAGCAGTCCCTACACGGACAGTGATCTCAATTCACCCCTCCACTTT.

This CDR3 is CASSLTGSYGYTF. The DNA for the CDR3 is TGTGCCAGCAGCTTAACAGGGAGCTATGGCTACACCTTC. The chain joins TRBV7-2 to TRBJ1-2, with a tentative D call TRBD1 (6 bases). The CDR3 runs 13 residues. Trimming pared 2 bases from V and 4 bases from J, leaving 8 bases between. CDR1 is SGHTA and CDR2 is FQGNSA in the germline V gene.

This clone was seen only a few times. This sequence joins TRBV3-1 (or the pseudogene TRBV3-2) and TRBJ1-5; D is undetermined. CDR1 is LGHDT and CDR2 is YNNKEL in the germline V gene (reference sequence). The length of the CDR3 is 15 residues. Trimming took 2 bases from V and 0 from J, leaving 8 bases between them. CDR3 sequence (DNA): TGTGCCAGCAGCCAAATGCCACATAGCAATCAGCCCCAGCATTTT. Translated, it gives CASSQMPHSNQPQHF.